Presented here are 15 T cell receptor beta chains from one specimen sequenced in a study of blood T cell repertoires in COVID-19 (dated by TCRdb to 2020 to 2022). Libraries were prepared through the immunoSEQ multiplex PCR assay. TCRdb re-hosts the immuneACCESS table, in-frame sequences only. Its copies lack some clones; in the studies checked, an unresolved V gene accounts for under half of them, and the cause for the rest is not known. The sample table shows roughly 150,000 clones, and approximately 80% are seen once. Roughly 9.1% of the sample is in the top ten clones. Sample: peripheral blood. The receptor set was obtained from an elderly woman with active or convalescent COVID-19.

The rearrangement links TRBV27 to TRBJ2-5, with D hard to call. The CDR3 consists of 15 residues. V lost 5 bases to trimming and J lost 0 bases, with 13 bases between them. Germline-derived CDR1 and CDR2 are MNHEY and SMNVEV (reference sequence). The CDR3 sequence is CASSPAGWYQETQYF. For the CDR3, the DNA is TGTGCCAGCAGTCCGGCCGGGTGGTACCAAGAGACCCAGTACTTC.

The CDR3 sequence: CASSLNYGGYNEQFF. CDR3 nucleotide sequence: TGTGCCAGCAGCTTAAACTACGGGGGGTACAATGAGCAGTTCTTC. This sequence joins TRBV7-3 and TRBJ2-1; 7 bases are shared with TRBD2. This CDR3 spans 15 amino acids. Germline trimming cut 1 base from V and 4 bases from J; bases unmatched to any gene: 4. Germline CDR1 and CDR2: SGHTA and FQGTGA.

This clone was observed many times. This CDR3 is CASSRPATGTGELFF. CDR3 DNA: TGTGCCAGTAGTAGGCCCGCGACGGGCACCGGGGAGCTGTTTTTT. The chain is built from TRBV19 and TRBJ2-2; D is unclear. CDR1 is LNHDA and CDR2 is SQIVND in the germline V gene (reference sequence). V was pared by 4 bases and J by 4 bases, with 13 bases between. This CDR3 is built from 15 residues.

This CDR3 is CASSPSSRDRGYGGYTF. DNA of the CDR3: TGTGCCAGCTCACCATCAAGCCGGGACAGGGGGTATGGAGGCTACACCTTC. The chain has TRBV18 and TRBJ1-2, with 11 bases lining up with TRBD1. The J segment lost 8 bases and the V segment lost 2 bases, leaving 13 bases of the junction unmatched. This CDR3 is built from 17 residues. CDR1 and CDR2 (germline): KGHSH, LQKENI.

The chain carries TRBV6-2 or TRBV6-3 and TRBJ2-7; 7 bases are a match to TRBD1. CDR1 is MNHEY, CDR2 SVGEGT, per germline. The CDR3 sequence is 13 residues long. With V trimmed by 5 bases and J by 5 bases, 6 bases remained unmatched. The CDR3 DNA sequence: TGTGCCAGCAGTATGACAGGGTTTAACGAGCAGTACTTC. As protein: CASSMTGFNEQYF.

The chain joins TRBV20-1 to TRBJ2-3; 9 nucleotides agree with TRBD1. CDR3 length: 15 residues. Per germline, CDR1 DFQATT and CDR2 SNEGSKA (reference sequence). V lost 3 bases to trimming and J lost 5 bases; unmatched junction nucleotides: 9. The CDR3, as DNA: TGCAGTGCTAGTTCTTGGACAGGGGTTTTAGATACGCAGTATTTT. Its protein product is CSASSWTGVLDTQYF.

The chain joins TRBV27 to TRBJ1-1; 7 positions agree with TRBD1. Germline V gene lookup returns CDR1 MNHEY and CDR2 SMNVEV (reference sequence). The CDR3 runs 14 residues. V was pared by 9 bases and J by 4 bases, with 11 bases of the junction left unmatched. CDR3 in DNA: TGTGCCAGTCAATTCGCCAGGGGGACCACTGAAGCTTTCTTT. Its protein is CASQFARGTTEAFF.

The V and J genes are TRBV3-1 (or the pseudogene TRBV3-2) and TRBJ1-4, with TRBD1 as a possible D gene (5 bases). The CDR3 is 15 residues long. V gave up 4 bases and J gave up 6 bases, with 15 bases separating them. In germline, CDR1 is LGHDT, CDR2 YNNKEL (reference sequence). CDR3 in amino acids: CASSPSTLGHEKLFF. In DNA form, the CDR3 reads TGTGCCAGCAGCCCGTCGACGTTGGGGCATGAAAAACTGTTTTTT.

This clone was seen once. V is TRBV28 and J is TRBJ1-4; D uncertain. The CDR3 has 14 residues. V was trimmed by 4 bases and J by 2 bases, leaving 8 bases between them. Germline V gives CDR1 MDHEN, CDR2 SYDVKM. The CDR3 sequence is CASSSGMTNEKLFF. The CDR3 DNA sequence: TGTGCCAGCAGTTCCGGTATGACTAATGAAAAACTGTTTTTT.

The chain links TRBV7-9 to TRBJ1-4; D perhaps matches TRBD1 (5 bases). The V gene lost 5 bases and the J gene lost 6 bases, with 16 bases spanning the gap. This CDR3 contains 15 residues. Germline V gene sequence: CDR1 SEHNR, CDR2 FQNEAQ (reference sequence). The CDR3 bases are TGTGCCAGCAGCCCTCGGGACGGAGGGGATGAAAAACTGTTTTTT. Translated: CASSPRDGGDEKLFF.

The chain uses TRBV7-9 and TRBJ1-3, with unresolved D. The CDR3 extends over 13 amino acids. Germline V gene lookup returns CDR1 SEHNR and CDR2 FQNEAQ (reference sequence). V was cut by 8 bases and J by 0 bases, with 8 bases left in between. The CDR3 region has the DNA TGTGCCAGCGGGAGGAGCTCTGGAAACACCATATATTTT. Translating gives CASGRSSGNTIYF.

The J gene is TRBJ2-5, the V gene TRBV6-2 or TRBV6-3, with TRBD2 matching 7 bases. CDR3 length: 15 amino acids. Germline CDR1 and CDR2: MNHEY and SVGEGT. After removal of 2 bases from V and 0 bases from J, the junction contained 3 bases not matched to a gene. The CDR3 protein is CASSYLAENQETQYF. CDR3 sequence (DNA): TGTGCCAGCAGTTACCTAGCGGAGAACCAAGAGACCCAGTACTTC.

The gene calls are TRBV9 and TRBJ1-2; maybe TRBD1 (5 bases). There are 17 residues in the CDR3. V was cut by 0 bases and J by 8 bases, with 23 bases left in between. CDR1 and CDR2 (germline): SGDLS, YYNGEE. In DNA, the CDR3 is TGTGCCAGCAGCGTAGGAGAGGGAGGAGGGACGTCCGGGGGCTACACCTTC. Amino acids: CASSVGEGGGTSGGYTF.

The chain employs TRBV27 and TRBJ1-1; tentative D call: TRBD1 (6 bases). Trimming took off 4 bases at V and 8 bases at J, with 20 bases between the two ends. Germline V gene data show CDR1 as MNHEY and CDR2 as SMNVEV (reference sequence). The CDR3 sequence is 15 residues long. Here the CDR3 reads CASSSKQGEGPEAFF. The DNA of the CDR3 is TGTGCCAGCAGTTCAAAACAGGGAGAGGGACCAGAAGCTTTCTTT.

This clone showed up just once. The chain joins TRBV7-6 to TRBJ1-2; D unresolved. V was cut by 1 base and J by 8 bases, with 17 bases left in between. Germline loops: CDR1 SGHVS, CDR2 FNYEAQ. The CDR3 covers 15 residues. The CDR3, as DNA: TGTGCCAGCAGCTTAGAAGGGTCGGGAACGGGGGGCTACACCTTC. Translation gives CASSLEGSGTGGYTF. Looking up the rest from reference TRBV7-6 and TRBJ1-2 gives the full variable domain: GAGVSQSPRYKVTKRGQDVALRCDPISGHVSLYWYRQALGQGPEFLTYFNYEAQQDKSGLPNDRFSAERPEGSISTLTIQRTEQRDSAMYRCASSLEGSGTGGYTFGSGTRLTVV.